The rows below give T cell receptor beta chains drawn from one sample of a study of long-term antiretroviral therapy in people with HIV. Assay used: immunoSEQ multiplex PCR; TCRdb lists only in-frame clones, some missing. The data hold over 15,000 clones, with 75% to 90% observed a single time. Sequences were derived from unsorted PBMCs, sampled 0.2 years after starting antiretroviral therapy. These receptors all stem from a woman aged 35 to 49 with HIV. Both conserved end residues are part of each CDR3. D genes are given only for firm matches. The size of a clone is reported for some rows only, either as once, few or many, or as a class for expanded clones.

TRBV27	TRBJ1-2	14	NA	NA	CASSLRQAVGGYTF	TGTGCCAGCAGTCTCCGACAGGCCGTCGGTGGCTACACCTTC
TRBV7-9	TRBJ1-5	15	NA	few	CASSLDSQANQPQHF	TGTGCCAGCAGCTTAGACAGTCAGGCTAACCAGCCCCAGCATTTT
TRBV7-7	TRBJ2-7	18	NA	NA	CASSLELPRDRSSYEQYF	TGTGCTAGCAGCTTAGAGCTCCCCCGGGACCGTAGCTCCTACGAGCAGTACTTC
TRBV7-9	TRBJ2-5	12	NA	few	CASSLESETQYF	TGTGCCAGCAGCTTAGAGTCGGAGACCCAGTACTTC
TRBV9	TRBJ2-1	17	NA	few	CASSALGLGTSHNEQFF	TGTGCCAGCAGCGCACTTGGGTTGGGGACATCCCACAATGAGCAGTTCTTC
TRBV18	TRBJ2-1	14	NA	NA	CASFKTGTYNEQFF	TGTGCCAGCTTTAAAACAGGGACTTACAATGAGCAGTTCTTC
TRBV27	TRBJ1-1	14	NA	NA	CASSPRRVNTEAFF	TGTGCCAGCAGTCCTCGAAGGGTGAACACTGAAGCTTTCTTT
TRBV2	TRBJ2-7	14	TRBD1	NA	CASKPGQGSYEQYF	TGTGCCAGCAAACCGGGACAGGGCTCCTACGAGCAGTACTTC
TRBV20-1	TRBJ2-3	11	NA	NA	CSAALVDTQYF	TGCAGTGCTGCGCTTGTAGATACGCAGTATTTT
TRBV28	TRBJ1-1	13	NA	NA	CASSLGQNTEAFF	TGTGCCAGCAGTTTAGGGCAGAACACTGAAGCTTTCTTT
TRBV4-2	TRBJ2-2	17	TRBD2	NA	CASSPQRGEGSAGELFF	TGTGCCAGCAGCCCACAAAGAGGGGAGGGTAGCGCCGGGGAGCTGTTTTTT
TRBV7-2	TRBJ2-7	15	TRBD2	NA	CASSLEGGGVYEQYF	TGTGCCAGCAGCTTAGAAGGCGGGGGGGTGTACGAGCAGTACTTC
TRBV5-1	TRBJ1-1	13	NA	once	CASRPGSGTEAFF	TGCGCCAGCCGACCTGGTAGCGGCACTGAAGCTTTCTTT
TRBV4-2	TRBJ2-1	15	TRBD2	NA	CASSPGLAAFNEQFF	TGTGCCAGCAGCCCCGGACTAGCGGCCTTCAATGAGCAGTTCTTC
TRBV11-3	TRBJ2-3	16	NA	NA	CASSRASRGSTDTQYF	TGTGCCAGCAGTCGGGCCAGCCGGGGTAGCACAGATACGCAGTATTTT
TRBV7-9	TRBJ1-3	15	NA	few	CASSDRFPSGNTIYF	TGTGCCAGCTCGGACCGGTTCCCCTCTGGAAACACCATATATTTT
TRBV25-1	TRBJ2-7	13	NA	NA	CASSRAVNYEQYF	TGTGCCAGCAGTCGGGCCGTAAACTACGAGCAGTACTTC
TRBV6-4	TRBJ1-2	12	NA	NA	CASSDSKGGYTF	TGTGCCAGCAGTGACTCGAAGGGAGGCTACACCTTC
TRBV19	TRBJ2-4	14	NA	NA	CASSIHTWIDIQYF	TGTGCCAGTAGTATACATACGTGGATTGACATTCAGTACTTC
TRBV5-1	TRBJ1-2	14	NA	NA	CASSSTSGNYGYTF	TGCGCCAGCAGCTCCACCTCGGGAAACTATGGCTACACCTTC
TRBV5-6	TRBJ1-2	14	NA	NA	CASSLKWRVYGYTF	TGTGCCAGCAGCTTGAAATGGAGGGTCTATGGCTACACCTTC
TRBV19	TRBJ1-1	13	NA	NA	CASSISWVTEAFF	TGTGCCAGTAGTATTTCATGGGTCACTGAAGCTTTCTTT
TRBV10-2	TRBJ2-5	13	NA	few	CASSESIGETQYF	TGCGCCAGCAGTGAGTCGATAGGAGAGACCCAGTACTTC
TRBV5-5	TRBJ2-7	15	NA	NA	CASSWAGTGEYEQYF	TGTGCCAGCAGCTGGGCCGGGACGGGGGAATACGAGCAGTACTTC
TRBV7-9	TRBJ2-2	15	NA	NA	CASSYTGMGTGELFF	TGTGCCAGCAGCTATACAGGGATGGGGACCGGGGAGCTGTTTTTT
TRBV25-1	TRBJ2-7	13	NA	NA	CASSERGYYEQYF	TGTGCCAGCAGTGAAAGGGGGTACTACGAGCAGTACTTC
TRBV5-1	TRBJ1-2	13	NA	NA	CASSLEAGYGYTF	TGCGCCAGCAGCTTGGAGGCAGGGTATGGCTACACCTTC
TRBV19	TRBJ1-3	14	NA	NA	CASTPGQLRNTIYF	TGTGCCAGTACCCCCGGACAGCTGAGAAACACCATATATTTT
TRBV6-6	TRBJ1-5	16	NA	NA	CASSYSGEFVDQPQHF	TGTGCCAGCAGTTACTCGGGGGAATTTGTGGATCAGCCCCAGCATTTT
TRBV19	TRBJ1-6	15	NA	few	CASSHAGYGNSPLHF	TGTGCCAGTAGCCATGCAGGGTATGGGAATTCACCCCTCCACTTT
TRBV30	TRBJ1-4	19	TRBD1	NA	CAWSPSLNRGGYYNEKLFF	TGTGCCTGGAGTCCTAGCCTAAACAGGGGAGGGTACTATAATGAAAAACTGTTTTTT
TRBV18	TRBJ1-1	14	TRBD1	NA	CASSRQGADTEAFF	TGTGCCAGCTCCCGACAGGGGGCCGACACTGAAGCTTTCTTT